This TCR beta chain was captured by sequencing in a study of T cell responses to AZD1222 COVID-19 vaccine. Generated by immunoSEQ multiplex PCR, the TCRdb table keeps only in-frame clones and is missing some. This table holds about 140,000 clones, around 84% found once. Germline V lookup: CDR1 LNHNV, CDR2 YYDKDF (reference sequence). V lost 6 bases and J lost 1, with 1 base in between. The CDR3 sequence is 11 residues long. The sequenced sample was peripheral blood, obtained 28 days after the second AZD1222 dose. The chain combines TRBV15 with TRBJ2-1; D unclear. The sequence came from an adult who received the AZD1222 COVID-19 vaccine. Written as DNA, the CDR3 is TGTGCCACCAGATCCTACAATGAGCAGTTCTTC. As protein: CATRSYNEQFF.